These 6 T cell receptor beta chains originate from one sample sequenced in a study of vaccination and CD4 T cells after COVID-19. These receptors' targets are unknown. The treatment: approximately 9-day PBMC culture with coronavirus spike peptide pools or control peptides (ViraFEST assay). The Oncomine TCR Beta short-read assay was applied to DNA of cultured CD4+ T cells. Each CDR3 protein is one row after TCRdb ran MiXCR on the PCR reads. The data hold 15,000 to 20,000 distinct CDR3 sequences, with roughly 61% observed a single time. The sample taken for sequencing was CD4+ T cells from blood, cultured in vitro. The receptors were gathered from a human donor who had recovered from COVID-19.

The rearrangement uses TRBV27 and TRBJ1-5; D possibly corresponds to TRBD1 (5 bases). Between the trimmed V and J ends, which lost 8 bases and 0 bases, there was a span of 14 bases. The CDR3 totals 15 residues. Germline V gene sequence: CDR1 MNHEY, CDR2 SMNVEV (reference sequence). For the CDR3, the DNA is TGTGCCAGCGCCTCCTCGGGACTTAGCAATCAGCCCCAGCATTTT. Protein: CASASSGLSNQPQHF.

The V gene is TRBV20-1, the J gene TRBJ2-1; either TRBD1 or TRBD2 may supply D (6 bases each). CDR1 DFQATT and CDR2 SNEGSKA come from the germline V gene (reference sequence). V was trimmed by 0 bases and J by 0 bases, leaving 12 bases between them. CDR3 length: 16 amino acids. As DNA, the CDR3 is TGCAGTGCTAGAGATCCGGGGGCAAGCTCCTACAATGAGCAGTTCTTC. Translated: CSARDPGASSYNEQFF.

Here the CDR3 DNA reads TGTGCCAGCAGGGGGGCTTTACTTTACGAGCAGTACTTC. Its translation is CASRGALLYEQYF. The V gene is TRBV28, the J gene TRBJ2-7, with D possibly being TRBD1 (6 bases). The CDR3 spans 13 residues. Per the germline V gene, CDR1 is MDHEN and CDR2 is SYDVKM. V was pared by 6 bases and J by 4 bases, with 13 bases between.

The genes are TRBV25-1 and TRBJ2-1, with 11 bases aligning to TRBD1. Trimming took 3 bases from V and 4 from J; bases not matched to a gene: 2. The CDR3 runs to 15 residues. Looked up from germline, CDR1 is MGHDK and CDR2 is SYGVNS. CDR3 loop: CASSEGQGGYNEQFF. CDR3 DNA: TGTGCCAGCAGTGAGGGACAGGGGGGTTACAATGAGCAGTTCTTC.

This rearrangement joins TRBV5-1 to TRBJ2-5; D gene unclear. Trimming shortened V by 1 base and J by 1 base, and 8 bases separated the two germline ends. Germline CDR1 is SGHRS and CDR2 is YFSETQ. CDR3 length: 14 residues. For the CDR3, the DNA is TGCGCCAGCAGCTTGTTCGGCAGCCAAGAGACCCAGTACTTC. Translated, it gives CASSLFGSQETQYF.

This clonotype has a handful of counts. The gene calls are TRBV20-1 and TRBJ2-1; D gene unclear. This CDR3 is built from 16 residues. Per germline, CDR1 DFQATT and CDR2 SNEGSKA (reference sequence). The ends were cut back, 0 bases at V and 0 bases at J, with 12 bases in the middle. CDR3: CSARDLGGSSYNEQFF. In DNA, the CDR3 is TGCAGTGCTAGAGATCTCGGCGGCAGCTCCTACAATGAGCAGTTCTTC.